This T cell receptor beta chain was documented in a study of blood T cell repertoires in COVID-19 (TCRdb year 2020). At the level of the whole study: Collaborator samples came from the United States, Italy and Spain and covered acute and convalescent phases of COVID-19. The material from the prospective study consisted of cDNA or gDNA derived from T cells, B-cell-depleted T cells, or PBMCs. Deeply sampled blood TCRbeta repertoires from subjects exposed to, actively infected with, or recovered from COVID-19 were included in the dataset. A freely available public database, intended as a resource for researchers studying the immune response to SARS-CoV-2, is where the repertoires were released. Samples were obtained from the ongoing ImmuneRACE study (first 160 participants) and from approximately 1,200 subjects provided by 6 global collaborators. A de-identified subject ID, COVID-19 status, age in years and sex were almost always included in the sample metadata. Where available, HLA class I and class II types were obtained from metadata supplied by the sample provider rather than from assay-based typing. Results the study describes overall, beyond this receptor: The quantity of clinical and demographic metadata differed by source and by participant and was supplied without curation.

From the cysteine up to the phenylalanine, the CDR3 has a length of 14 residues. Here the CDR3 DNA is all that survives: 42 bases in frame from base 1. CDR1 is given as LNHDA and CDR2 as SQIVND, both from the germline V gene (reference sequence). The V and J ends are trimmed by 11 bases and 0 bases, leaving 13 bases between them. In Seattle, one collaborating source enrolled patients while the infection was active and tracked those patients longitudinally over the course of disease. The collaborating institutions used their own protocols to collect whole blood in K2EDTA tubes. For TCRbeta analysis, collaborator samples were shipped as frozen whole blood, as isolated PBMCs, or as DNA extracted from either sample type. The immunoSEQ Assay, a bias-controlled multiplex PCR, was used to amplify TCRbeta CDR3 regions from genomic DNA. As for how the authors treated the data: Within the assay, amplification of reference gene primers was used to estimate how many nucleated cells each sample contained. To quantify the absolute abundance of each unique TCRbeta CDR3 rearrangement, sequence reads were collapsed and filtered. For each sample, productive Simpson clonality was calculated as the square root of Simpson's diversity index over productive rearrangements. TCRdb obtained this table from immuneACCESS and retained in-frame rearrangements with V and J assigned. These tables miss some clones; where compared with another copy, unresolved V genes account for less than half of the shortfall, and the remainder is unexplained. V, J and clone size are taken as reported in that table, and D and trimming were inferred from the DNA itself. This sample has about 28,000 clones in its table, and over 75% of those were observed once. 7.9% of the sample lies in the top ten.

About this clone itself: No cognate antigen has been identified for it. The input lacks base qualities; no much larger clone sits a single base away.

This receptor chain uses TRBV19 and TRBJ2-2; a weak D assignment points to TRBD1 (6 bases agree). This receptor was obtained from a man aged 55 to 70 with COVID-19, enrolled during active disease. The sample taken for sequencing was peripheral blood. The CDR3 loop reads CAGVGQTNTGELFF. In nucleotide form, the sequence is TGTGCCGGGGTAGGACAGACGAACACCGGGGAGCTGTTTTTT. The CDR3 plus the reference TRBV19 and TRBJ2-2 genes for the other parts give the full variable domain: DGGITQSPKYLFRKEGQNVTLSCEQNLNHDAMYWYRQDPGQGLRLIYYSQIVNDFQKGDIAEGYSVSREKKESFPLTVTSAQKNPTAFYLCAGVGQTNTGELFFGEGSRLTVL.